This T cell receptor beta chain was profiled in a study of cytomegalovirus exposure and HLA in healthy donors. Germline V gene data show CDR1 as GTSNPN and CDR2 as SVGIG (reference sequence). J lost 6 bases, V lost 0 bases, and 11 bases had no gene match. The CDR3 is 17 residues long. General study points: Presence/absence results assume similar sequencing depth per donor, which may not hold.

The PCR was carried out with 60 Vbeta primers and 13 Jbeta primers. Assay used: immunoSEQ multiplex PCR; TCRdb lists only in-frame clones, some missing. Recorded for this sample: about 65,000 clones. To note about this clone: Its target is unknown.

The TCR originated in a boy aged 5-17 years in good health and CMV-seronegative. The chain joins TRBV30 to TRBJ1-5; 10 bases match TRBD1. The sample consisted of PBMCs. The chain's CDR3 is CAWSVYLDRGPGQPQHF. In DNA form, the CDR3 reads TGTGCCTGGAGTGTATATCTTGACAGGGGGCCCGGTCAGCCCCAGCATTTT.